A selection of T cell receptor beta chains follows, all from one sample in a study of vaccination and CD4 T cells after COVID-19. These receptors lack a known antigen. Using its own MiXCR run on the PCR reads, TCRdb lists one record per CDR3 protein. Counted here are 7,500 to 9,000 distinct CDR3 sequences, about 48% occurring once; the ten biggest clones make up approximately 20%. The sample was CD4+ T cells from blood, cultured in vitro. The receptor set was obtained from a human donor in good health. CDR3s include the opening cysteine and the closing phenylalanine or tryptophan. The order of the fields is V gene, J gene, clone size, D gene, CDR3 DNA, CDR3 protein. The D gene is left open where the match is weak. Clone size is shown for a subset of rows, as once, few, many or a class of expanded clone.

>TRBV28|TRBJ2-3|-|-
TGTGCCAGCAGTTCCGGGACCCGGATGACAGATACGCAGTATTTT
CASSSGTRMTDTQYF
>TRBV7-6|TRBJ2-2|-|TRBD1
TGTGCCAGCAGCCCCAGACAGGGGACCGGGGAGCCGTTTTTT
CASSPRQGTGEPFF
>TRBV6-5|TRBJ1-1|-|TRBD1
TGTGCCACCAGTTCCCCACAGGGGTCCACTGAAGCTTTCTTT
CATSSPQGSTEAFF
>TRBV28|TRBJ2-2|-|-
TGTGCCAGCAGTCCCCTCCCTACCGGGGAGCTGTTTTTT
CASSPLPTGELFF
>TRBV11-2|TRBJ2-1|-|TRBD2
TGTGCCAGCAGCTTAGGCTGGAGCGGGGGGGGTGAGCAGTTCTTC
CASSLGWSGGGEQFF
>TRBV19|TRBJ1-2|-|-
TGTGCCAGTGGCAGGGGAGACTATGGCTACACCTTC
CASGRGDYGYTF
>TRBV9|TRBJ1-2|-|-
TGTGCCAGCAGCGACGACGGTAACTATGGCTACACCTTC
CASSDDGNYGYTF
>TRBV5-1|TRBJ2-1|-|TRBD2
TGCGCCAGCAGCTTGACTAGCGGGACCCTCAATGAGCAGTTCTTC
CASSLTSGTLNEQFF
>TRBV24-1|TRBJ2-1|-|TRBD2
TGTGCCACCAGTGACTCCCGGGGGGAGGAGGACTACAATGAGCAGTTCTTC
CATSDSRGEEDYNEQFF
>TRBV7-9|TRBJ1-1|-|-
TGTGCCAGCAGCGCAGACGCACCAGTAGGTGAAGCTTTCTTT
CASSADAPVGEAFF
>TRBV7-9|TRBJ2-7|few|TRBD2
TGTGCCAGCAGCTCGCCAGGGACTACGACCTACGAGCAGTACTTC
CASSSPGTTTYEQYF
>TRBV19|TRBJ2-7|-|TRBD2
TGTGCCAGTAGTAACCAGACTAGCGGGAGGGCCTACGAGCAGTACTTC
CASSNQTSGRAYEQYF
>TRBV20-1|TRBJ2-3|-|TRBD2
TGCAGTGCTCTGACTAGCGGGAGGGGGACAGATACGCAGTATTTT
CSALTSGRGTDTQYF
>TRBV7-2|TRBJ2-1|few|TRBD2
TGTGCCAGCAGCTCTGGACTAGCGGGGGGGCTTTACAATGAGCAGTTCTTC
CASSSGLAGGLYNEQFF
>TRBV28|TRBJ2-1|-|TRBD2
TGTGCCAGCAGCCAGATAGCGGGGGGAATGAGGAGCAAGTTCTTC
CASSQIAGGMRSKFF
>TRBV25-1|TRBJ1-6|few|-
TGTGCCAGCAGTGGCGGAGGGGCGGGAGCACCCCTCCACTTT
CASSGGGAGAPLHF
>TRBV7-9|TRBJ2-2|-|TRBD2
TGTGCCAGCAGCCTCGGACTAGTTAGCACCGGGGAGCTGTTTTTT
CASSLGLVSTGELFF
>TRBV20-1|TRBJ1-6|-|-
TGCAGTGCTAGAGAGGCAGGGTATAATTCACCCCTCCACTTT
CSAREAGYNSPLHF
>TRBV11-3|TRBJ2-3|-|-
TGTGCCAGCAGCTCGCCGAACACAGATACGCAGTATTTT
CASSSPNTDTQYF
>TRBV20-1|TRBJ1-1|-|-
TGCAGTGCTAGCGGACCACTGACAGCTTTCTTT
CSASGPLTAFF
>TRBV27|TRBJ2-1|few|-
TGTGCCAGCAGTTTGATCGGAGACAATGAGCAGTTCTTC
CASSLIGDNEQFF
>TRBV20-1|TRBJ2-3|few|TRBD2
TGCAGTGCTCTTAAGCGGGGGCGGAGCACAGATACGCAGTATTTT
CSALKRGRSTDTQYF
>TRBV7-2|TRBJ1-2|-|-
TGTGCCAGCAGCTTAGAAGTCAGTAACTATGGCTACACCTTC
CASSLEVSNYGYTF
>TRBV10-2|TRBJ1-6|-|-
TGCGCCAGCACCCAAACGGGGTCATCACCCCTCCACTTT
CASTQTGSSPLHF